These T cell receptor beta chains were read from a single sample in a study of blood T cell repertoires in COVID-19. Libraries were prepared by immunoSEQ multiplex PCR; TCRdb keeps only in-frame clonotypes and omits some of them. Of about 180,000 clones in the sample, about 82% are singletons; the top ten hold 8% to 10%. The sequencing input was PBMCs or T cells enriched from blood (not recorded which). The receptors were gathered from a woman under 40 who had recovered from COVID-19. Each CDR3 is given with its conserved first and last residue. Fields, in order: V gene, J gene, D gene, CDR3 length, clone size, CDR3 DNA, CDR3 protein. D genes are given only for firm matches. The size entry is marked missing in some rows and otherwise reads once, few, many or a size class.

TRBV28,TRBJ2-5,TRBD1,14,.,TGTGCCAGCAGACCGGGACAGGGGGGTGAGACCCAGTACTTC,CASRPGQGGETQYF
TRBV11-3,TRBJ2-3,TRBD2,16,.,TGTGCCAGCAGCTTCTCCAGCAGGGAGGGCCTGGATACGCAGTATTTT,CASSFSSREGLDTQYF
TRBV18,TRBJ1-5,TRBD1,16,.,TGTGCCAGCTCACTAGGGACAGGGCTGGTTAATCAGCCCCAGCATTTT,CASSLGTGLVNQPQHF
TRBV28,TRBJ2-7,TRBD2,15,once,TGTGCCAGCAGTCTCGGGACTAGCGGGACCTACGAGCAGTACTTC,CASSLGTSGTYEQYF
TRBV11-2,TRBJ2-3,TRBD2,17,.,TGTGCCAGCAGCTTTCGGCTAGCGGGTTCTAGCACAGATACGCAGTATTTT,CASSFRLAGSSTDTQYF
TRBV27,TRBJ1-1,.,14,.,TGTGCCAGCAGTTTATCACGCGTAAACCTTGAAGCTTTCTTT,CASSLSRVNLEAFF
TRBV7-9,TRBJ2-3,.,17,.,TGTGCCAGCAGAGCGCCCATGACGGATCGGGACACAGATACGCAGTATTTT,CASRAPMTDRDTDTQYF
TRBV5-4,TRBJ2-3,TRBD2,16,.,TGTGCCACCAATCCAGCGGGAAGAATTATGACAGATACGCAGTATTTT,CATNPAGRIMTDTQYF
TRBV5-8,TRBJ2-2,.,15,.,TGTGCCAGCAGCAAAGTCACAGGGAACACCGGGGAGCTGTTTTTT,CASSKVTGNTGELFF
TRBV28,TRBJ1-5,.,14,.,TGTGCCAGCAGTTTTGTGGGAGGGGTTCAGCCCCAGCATTTT,CASSFVGGVQPQHF
TRBV5-4,TRBJ1-2,.,15,.,TGTGCCAGCAGCCTTTTGGACAGCAGGGGCTATAGCTACACCTTC,CASSLLDSRGYSYTF
TRBV7-9,TRBJ2-1,.,15,.,TGTGCCAGCAGCCCTGTGGAGCGGACCTACAATGAGCAGTTCTTC,CASSPVERTYNEQFF
TRBV11-2,TRBJ2-1,TRBD2,16,.,TGTGCCAGCAGCCGACCCTTGAGCGGGAGTTTGTATGAGCAGTTCTTC,CASSRPLSGSLYEQFF
TRBV25-1,TRBJ2-7,.,14,.,TGTGCCAGCAGTGACTCCGGGACTTTCTACGAGCAGTACTTC,CASSDSGTFYEQYF
TRBV12-3/TRBV12-4,TRBJ2-4,TRBD1,13,once,TGTGCCAGCACCCAGACAGGGGAAAACATTCAGTACTTC,CASTQTGENIQYF
TRBV10-2,TRBJ1-2,TRBD1,15,.,TGCGCCAGCAGTGAGGGCAGGGGGCTTACTATCGGCTACACCTTC,CASSEGRGLTIGYTF
TRBV7-2,TRBJ1-3,.,14,.,TGTGCCAGCCGTGGAACAGGGTCTGGAAACACCATATATTTT,CASRGTGSGNTIYF
TRBV21-1,TRBJ2-2,.,20,.,TGTGCCAGCAGCAAACGGGCTTTTATAGCGGGAGAGCGGAACACCGGGGAGCTGTTTTTT,CASSKRAFIAGERNTGELFF
TRBV7-9,TRBJ1-1,.,15,.,TGTGCCAGCAGCTTGGGAGGGGCGGCGAACACTGAAGCTTTCTTT,CASSLGGAANTEAFF
TRBV28,TRBJ2-5,TRBD1,15,.,TGTGCCAGCAGAGAATCCGGGACAGGGGGAGAGACCCAGTACTTC,CASRESGTGGETQYF
TRBV9,TRBJ2-5,TRBD1,15,.,TGTGCCAGCAGCGTATGGGCAGGGGGCGAAGAGACCCAGTACTTC,CASSVWAGGEETQYF
TRBV5-1,TRBJ2-1,TRBD1,15,.,TGCGCCAGCAGCTTGGGAGGGACAGGGAAACATGAGCAGTTCTTC,CASSLGGTGKHEQFF
TRBV30,TRBJ2-7,TRBD1,13,.,TGTGCCTGGAGTTGGGACAGCTCCTACGAGCAGTACTTC,CAWSWDSSYEQYF
TRBV10-3,TRBJ2-2,TRBD1,14,.,TGTGCCATCAGGGACAGGGAAAGTGACGGGGAGCTGTTTTTT,CAIRDRESDGELFF
TRBV6-4,TRBJ2-5,TRBD2,15,few,TGTGCCAGCAGTGACCGAGCGGGACGGGGGGAGACCCAGTACTTC,CASSDRAGRGETQYF
TRBV28,TRBJ1-2,TRBD1,15,.,TGTGCCAGCAGTTCCAACCGGGACAGGGTGTATGGCTACACCTTC,CASSSNRDRVYGYTF
TRBV15,TRBJ2-2,.,16,.,TGTGCCACCAGCAGAGATATCAGGGCGGCCGGCGGGGAGCTGTTTTTT,CATSRDIRAAGGELFF
TRBV19,TRBJ1-1,.,13,.,TGTGCCAGTAAACGGGTAGGAGGAACTGAAGCTTTCTTT,CASKRVGGTEAFF
TRBV3-1/TRBV3-2,TRBJ2-2,TRBD1,15,.,TGTGCCAGCAGCCTACAGGGGTACTCGACCGGGGAGCTGTTTTTT,CASSLQGYSTGELFF
TRBV9,TRBJ2-7,TRBD1,14,.,TGTGCCAGCAGCGTAGCGGGACAGAATTACGAGCAGTACTTC,CASSVAGQNYEQYF
TRBV14,TRBJ2-3,TRBD2,15,.,TGTGCCAGCAGCCCGAGGACTAGCAGCACAGATACGCAGTATTTT,CASSPRTSSTDTQYF
TRBV4-1,TRBJ2-1,.,14,few,TGCGCCAGCAGCCAAGTCGGGACACTCGCGGAGCAGTTCTTC,CASSQVGTLAEQFF
TRBV6-4,TRBJ1-5,.,14,.,TGTGCCAGTACAGGGAACCCTTCTAATCAGCCCCAGCATTTT,CASTGNPSNQPQHF
TRBV5-4,TRBJ2-7,TRBD2,16,.,TGTGCCAGCAGCCCCGGGACTAGCGGGAGCTCCTACGAGCAGTACTTC,CASSPGTSGSSYEQYF